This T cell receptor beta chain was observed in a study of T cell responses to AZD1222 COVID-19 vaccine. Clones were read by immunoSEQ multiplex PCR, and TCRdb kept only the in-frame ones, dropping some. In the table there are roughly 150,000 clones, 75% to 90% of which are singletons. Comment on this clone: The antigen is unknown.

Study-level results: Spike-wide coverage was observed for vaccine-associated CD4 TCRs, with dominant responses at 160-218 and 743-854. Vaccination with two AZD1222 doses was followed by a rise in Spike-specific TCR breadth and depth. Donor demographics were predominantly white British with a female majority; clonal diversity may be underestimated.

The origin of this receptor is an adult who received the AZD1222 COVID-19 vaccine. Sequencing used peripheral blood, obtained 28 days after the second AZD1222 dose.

The CDR3 reads CAIRTGGQPNEQFF. In DNA form, the CDR3 reads TGTGCCATCAGGACAGGGGGCCAGCCCAATGAGCAGTTCTTC. The rearrangement uses TRBV10-3 and TRBJ2-1; 10 bases match TRBD1. Per the germline V gene, CDR1 is ENHRY and CDR2 is SYGVKD. J was trimmed by 6 bases and V by 6 bases; bases with no gene match: 5. The CDR3 is 14 residues long.